This T cell receptor (beta chain) was profiled in a study of T cells in Graves' hyperthyroidism and ophthalmopathy. Germline CDR1 reads LGHDT; CDR2 reads YNNKEL (reference sequence). There are 13 residues in the CDR3. Trimming removed 2 bases from V and 5 bases from J, with 9 bases in between. No ophthalmopathy progression within 18 months constituted stable Graves' hyperthyroidism. Each diagnosis drew on symptoms, thyroxine, TRAb, thyroid ultrasound and orbital computed tomography findings. RNA transcripts yielded amplified TCR beta CDR3 regions. With the HTBI primer set, the TCR CDR3 went through a first round of RT-PCR. Each CDR3 protein gets one entry after TCRdb re-called the multiplex PCR reads with MiXCR. In the table there are 300,000 to 350,000 distinct CDR3 sequences, about 18% of which are singletons. This clonotype was detected many times.

The source is a woman in her forties or fifties with Graves' hyperthyroidism. Sample: blood. This rearrangement joins TRBV3-1 to TRBJ2-5; D tentatively reads TRBD1 or TRBD2 (6 bases each). CDR3 in amino acids: CASSQPGAETQYF. CDR3 sequence (DNA): TGTGCCAGCAGCCAACCGGGGGCGGAGACCCAGTACTTC.